Listed below are T cell receptor beta chains from one sample, sequenced in a study of beta chain features in type 1 diabetes. Libraries were prepared by immunoSEQ multiplex PCR; TCRdb keeps only in-frame clonotypes and omits some of them. The sample carries about 900,000 clones, 17% recorded once. The sample was naive CD4+ T cells from blood. The receptors were gathered from a woman under 30 in good health. The CDR3 runs from the conserved cysteine through the conserved F or W. Fields, in order: clone size, V gene, J gene, D gene, CDR3 protein, CDR3 DNA. A D gene is named only where the DNA matches it firmly. For some rows the clone size is stated as once, few or many, or as a class when expanded; others skip it.

size: NA; V: TRBV10-3; J: TRBJ2-1; D: TRBD2; CDR3: CAISGLGLAGDNEQFF; DNA: TGTGCCATCAGTGGATTGGGACTAGCGGGAGACAATGAGCAGTTCTTC
size: NA; V: TRBV27; J: TRBJ1-2; D: NA; CDR3: CASSLHRSYGYTF; DNA: TGTGCCAGCAGTTTACACAGAAGCTATGGCTACACCTTC
size: NA; V: TRBV6-6; J: TRBJ2-3; D: TRBD2; CDR3: CASRKRLAYTDTQYF; DNA: TGTGCCAGCAGAAAAAGACTAGCGTATACAGATACGCAGTATTTT
size: NA; V: TRBV5-6; J: TRBJ2-1; D: NA; CDR3: CASSNGLSSYNEQFF; DNA: TGTGCCAGCAGCAACGGACTGAGCTCCTACAATGAGCAGTTCTTC
size: few; V: TRBV19; J: TRBJ2-1; D: NA; CDR3: CASSIVGSSNEQFF; DNA: TGTGCCAGTAGTATAGTAGGGAGCAGCAATGAGCAGTTCTTC
size: NA; V: TRBV9; J: TRBJ2-1; D: NA; CDR3: CASSVDTGSYNEQFF; DNA: TGTGCCAGCAGCGTAGATACAGGGTCCTACAATGAGCAGTTCTTC
size: NA; V: TRBV28; J: TRBJ2-7; D: TRBD2; CDR3: CASSLWIAGGTYEQYF; DNA: TGTGCCAGCAGTTTATGGATAGCGGGAGGTACCTACGAGCAGTACTTC
size: NA; V: TRBV5-1; J: TRBJ2-1; D: TRBD1; CDR3: CASSKSGQGGEQFF; DNA: TGCGCCAGCAGCAAATCGGGACAGGGAGGTGAGCAGTTCTTC
size: few; V: TRBV10-3; J: TRBJ1-5; D: TRBD1; CDR3: CASRTGGNQPQHF; DNA: TGTGCCAGTCGGACAGGGGGCAATCAGCCCCAGCATTTT
size: NA; V: TRBV5-6; J: TRBJ2-5; D: NA; CDR3: CASSAVYQETQYF; DNA: TGTGCCAGCAGCGCGGTGTACCAAGAGACCCAGTACTTC
size: NA; V: TRBV11-1; J: TRBJ2-7; D: TRBD2; CDR3: CASSHPLTSGSSYEQYF; DNA: TGTGCCAGCAGCCACCCTCTGACTAGCGGGAGCTCCTACGAGCAGTACTTC
size: few; V: TRBV28; J: TRBJ2-7; D: TRBD2; CDR3: CASSSLAGGVGEQYF; DNA: TGTGCCAGCAGTTCCCTAGCGGGAGGCGTGGGTGAGCAGTACTTC
size: few; V: TRBV15; J: TRBJ2-3; D: TRBD2; CDR3: CATRRRESTDTQYF; DNA: TGTGCCACCCGACGGCGGGAGAGTACAGATACGCAGTATTTT
size: few; V: TRBV25-1; J: TRBJ1-1; D: NA; CDR3: CASNRILTMRGGTEAFF; DNA: TGTGCCAGCAACCGGATCCTTACGATGAGGGGGGGCACTGAAGCTTTCTTT
size: NA; V: TRBV19; J: TRBJ2-6; D: NA; CDR3: CASSWGAGANVLTF; DNA: TGTGCCAGTAGTTGGGGCGCTGGGGCCAACGTCCTGACTTTC
size: NA; V: TRBV7-9; J: TRBJ2-3; D: TRBD2; CDR3: CASRRGSTDTQYF; DNA: TGTGCCAGCAGGCGGGGGAGCACAGATACGCAGTATTTT
size: few; V: TRBV28; J: TRBJ2-1; D: NA; CDR3: CASSTRNEQFF; DNA: TGTGCCAGCAGTACTCGCAATGAGCAGTTCTTC
size: NA; V: TRBV19; J: TRBJ2-3; D: TRBD1; CDR3: CASSIQWFPTGATDTQYF; DNA: TGTGCCAGTAGTATACAGTGGTTCCCGACAGGGGCAACAGATACGCAGTATTTT
size: NA; V: TRBV4-3; J: TRBJ1-4; D: NA; CDR3: CASSQEGANNEKLFF; DNA: TGCGCCAGCAGCCAAGAGGGGGCGAATAATGAAAAACTGTTTTTT
size: NA; V: TRBV23-1; J: TRBJ2-7; D: TRBD2; CDR3: CASSPRLAGGGEQYF; DNA: TGCGCCAGCAGTCCGAGACTAGCGGGAGGGGGGGAGCAGTACTTC
size: few; V: TRBV7-9; J: TRBJ2-2; D: NA; CDR3: CASSPVGEGTGELFF; DNA: TGTGCCAGCAGCCCGGTTGGTGAAGGGACCGGGGAGCTGTTTTTT
size: few; V: TRBV5-6; J: TRBJ2-5; D: NA; CDR3: CASSLGLEGGETQYF; DNA: TGTGCCAGCAGCTTGGGCCTTGAGGGGGGAGAGACCCAGTACTTC
size: NA; V: TRBV4-3; J: TRBJ2-7; D: TRBD2; CDR3: CASSQESSGSFREQYF; DNA: TGCGCCAGCAGCCAAGAATCTAGCGGGAGTTTCCGCGAGCAGTACTTC
size: NA; V: TRBV6-5; J: TRBJ1-1; D: NA; CDR3: CASSYSYSTLNTEAFF; DNA: TGTGCCAGCAGTTACTCGTACAGTACACTGAACACTGAAGCTTTCTTT
size: NA; V: TRBV7-2; J: TRBJ2-1; D: NA; CDR3: CASSLTGMRNEQFF; DNA: TGTGCCAGCAGCTTAACGGGAATGAGAAATGAGCAGTTCTTC
size: NA; V: TRBV7-9; J: TRBJ2-7; D: TRBD2; CDR3: CASSLRLAGTYEQYF; DNA: TGTGCCAGCAGCCTACGACTAGCGGGGACCTACGAGCAGTACTTC
size: few; V: TRBV7-2; J: TRBJ1-1; D: NA; CDR3: CASSTYDRSTEAFF; DNA: TGTGCCAGCAGCACGTACGACAGGAGCACTGAAGCTTTCTTT
size: few; V: TRBV5-1; J: TRBJ2-5; D: NA; CDR3: CASSLVGIVTGTGVGKTQYF; DNA: TGCGCCAGCAGCTTGGTAGGAATTGTTACGGGAACCGGGGTTGGAAAGACCCAGTACTTC
size: NA; V: TRBV2; J: TRBJ2-7; D: NA; CDR3: CASRKQGALSYEQYF; DNA: TGTGCCAGCAGAAAACAGGGAGCCCTTTCCTACGAGCAGTACTTC
size: NA; V: TRBV5-6; J: TRBJ2-1; D: NA; CDR3: CASSLAYNEQFF; DNA: TGTGCCAGCAGCTTGGCCTACAATGAGCAGTTCTTC
size: few; V: TRBV7-9; J: TRBJ1-1; D: NA; CDR3: CASSLIDGGEAFF; DNA: TGTGCCAGCAGCTTAATAGATGGGGGGGAAGCTTTCTTT
size: few; V: TRBV7-6; J: TRBJ2-4; D: NA; CDR3: CASSRQGGVQYF; DNA: TGTGCCAGCAGCCGACAGGGCGGGGTTCAGTACTTC
size: NA; V: TRBV7-3; J: TRBJ2-2; D: NA; CDR3: CASSHSNTGELFF; DNA: TGTGCCAGCAGCCACTCGAACACCGGGGAGCTGTTTTTT
size: NA; V: TRBV6-5; J: TRBJ2-3; D: TRBD1; CDR3: CASTHRGETDTQYF; DNA: TGTGCCAGCACACACAGGGGGGAAACAGATACGCAGTATTTT
size: NA; V: TRBV6-6; J: TRBJ2-7; D: TRBD2; CDR3: CASHTIKTSGTYEQYF; DNA: TGTGCCAGCCACACAATCAAAACTAGCGGGACGTACGAGCAGTACTTC
size: NA; V: TRBV2; J: TRBJ1-5; D: NA; CDR3: CASSSGPNQPQHF; DNA: TGTGCCAGCAGTTCAGGCCCCAATCAGCCCCAGCATTTT
size: NA; V: TRBV7-9; J: TRBJ2-6; D: NA; CDR3: CASSLAQGVGANVLTF; DNA: TGTGCCAGCAGCTTAGCACAGGGAGTGGGGGCCAACGTCCTGACTTTC